The clone carrying this TCR beta chain showed up just a few times. This beta chain represents an off-target read in a library built for alpha chains; its size is of limited meaning. The CDR3 has 13 residues. The germline V gene encodes CDR1 SGHTA and CDR2 FQGNSA. Trimming removed 1 base from V and 9 bases from J, with 11 bases in between. TCRdb independently ran MiXCR on the RT-PCR reads; one entry per CDR3 protein. The repertoire consists of thousands of distinct CDR3 sequences, with roughly 92% occurring once and the leading ten covering 6.5% to 8.5%. The receptor's source is a female donor in good health, serving as a healthy control. Source material: memory CD4+ T cells from blood. The rearrangement uses TRBV7-2 and TRBJ2-3, with D unresolved. The CDR3 sequence: CASSLEAEGTQYF. CDR3 DNA sequence: TGTGCCAGCAGCTTAGAGGCCGAAGGCACGCAGTATTTT.